This T cell receptor (beta chain) was recorded in a study of glioma-infiltrating T cells after dendritic cell vaccination. Overall study context: Autologous tumor lysate-pulsed dendritic cell vaccination was given between the early 2000s and the early 2010s.

Sample time point: after dendritic cell vaccination, including at tumor progression/relapse. No glioblastoma patient carried an isocitrate dehydrogenase mutation. Measured with immunoSEQ multiplex PCR; TCRdb has only the in-frame clones, and not every one. The profile shows roughly 10,000 clones, about 80% of them singletons. The length of the CDR3 is 15 residues. The V end was cut by 0 bases, the J end by 5 bases, with 11 bases between. Germline values: CDR1 SEHNR, CDR2 FQNEAQ (reference sequence). This specimen was blood, taken after dendritic cell vaccination. The TCR sequence derives from a human donor with glioblastoma. The chain joins TRBV7-9 to TRBJ2-1; no clear D. CDR3 coding DNA: TGTGCCAGCAGCTTAGCGTCGAGGATGAACAATGAGCAGTTCTTC. Protein sequence: CASSLASRMNNEQFF.